The sequence of this T cell receptor (beta chain) was determined in a study of T cells after yellow fever vaccination. Findings and limits, study-wide: Boosting was followed by the reappearance of most primary-vaccination clones (approximately 95% CD4, about 90% CD8).

CDR3 length: 15 residues. Germline V gene data show CDR1 as MDHEN and CDR2 as SYDVKM. Between the trimmed V and J ends, which lost 2 bases and 0 bases, there was a span of 5 bases. Universal primer sites and UMIs were introduced during 5'RACE template-switching synthesis of TCR cDNA. TCRdb called the 5' RACE reads again in MiXCR, with one record for every CDR3 protein. Of a few hundred thousand distinct CDR3 sequences listed, 4.1% are singletons. The table lists this clonotype with many counts. What it binds is unknown. The specimen was PBMCs, collected 5 days after the yellow fever booster vaccination. The gene calls are TRBV28 and TRBJ1-6, with unresolved D. This sequence originates from a young man who received the YFV17D yellow fever vaccine. DNA for the CDR3: TGTGCCAGCAGTTTACTCAGCTCCTATAATTCACCCCTCCACTTT. Protein product: CASSLLSSYNSPLHF.